Presented here are 28 T cell receptor beta chains from one specimen sequenced in a study of T-cell memory formation after mild COVID-19. TCRdb called the 5' RACE reads again in MiXCR, with one record for every CDR3 protein. Of 260,000 or so distinct CDR3 sequences listed, about a sixth are singletons. Sequenced material: PBMCs or a T cell subset sorted from them (not recorded which). The receptors here all came from a man between 18 and 29 years old who had mild COVID-19 (a few samples of this study predate the infection). Cell type and time point are not known.

The chain employs TRBV7-2 and TRBJ2-5; 9 bases align to TRBD2. The CDR3 extends over 16 amino acids. The trim removed 0 bases at V and 4 bases at J, leaving 6 bases unmatched. Germline CDR1 and CDR2: SGHTA and FQGNSA. CDR3 sequence: CASSLAISGGTETQYF. CDR3 nucleotide sequence: TGTGCCAGCAGCTTAGCGATTAGCGGGGGTACAGAGACCCAGTACTTC. Drawing the rest from reference TRBV7-2 and TRBJ2-5, the complete variable domain is GAGVSQSPSNKVTEKGKDVELRCDPISGHTALYWYRQSLGQGLEFLIYFQGNSAPDKSGLPSDRFSAERTGGSVSTLTIQRTQQEDSAVYLCASSLAISGGTETQYFGPGTRLLVL.

This clonotype turned up a few times. The chain joins TRBV29-1 to TRBJ2-7, with D possibly being TRBD1 (7 bases). The germline gives CDR1 SQVTM, CDR2 ANQGSEA. The V end lost 5 bases, the J end lost 6 bases, and 14 bases lay between the germline ends. The CDR3 contains 12 residues. The CDR3 is CSVTRDRGEQYF. CDR3 nucleotides: TGCAGCGTTACGCGGGACAGAGGCGAGCAGTACTTC.

This clonotype occurred many times. The V and J genes are TRBV5-1 and TRBJ2-7; TRBD1 might be the D (6 bases). Trimming left V 0 bases short and J 4 bases short, with 8 bases between. CDR1 and CDR2 (germline): SGHRS, YFSETQ. CDR3 size: 13 residues. CDR3 sequence: CASSLETGYEQYV. CDR3 in DNA: TGCGCCAGCAGCTTGGAAACAGGGTACGAGCAGTACGTC.

This clonotype occurred a few times. The chain combines TRBV5-1 with TRBJ1-5; D remains unclear. The CDR3 spans 13 residues. Between the trimmed V and J ends, which lost 8 bases and 4 bases, there was a span of 13 bases. Germline V gives CDR1 SGHRS, CDR2 YFSETQ. Written as DNA, the CDR3 is TGCGCCAGTGCGGACGGACCGAATCAGCCCCAGCATTTT. Translated: CASADGPNQPQHF.

V usage is TRBV6-6 and J usage is TRBJ1-5; D unclear. Germline V gene lookup returns CDR1 MNHNY and CDR2 SVGAGI (reference sequence). V was pared by 11 bases and J by 0 bases, with 11 bases between. The CDR3 length is 13 residues. The chain's CDR3 is CAARHSSNQPQHF. CDR3 coding DNA: TGTGCCGCTCGACACAGTAGCAATCAGCCCCAGCATTTT.

The chain couples TRBV7-6 to TRBJ2-2; 9 bases agree with TRBD1. With 5 bases clipped from V and 7 bases from J, the junction kept 11 bases outside the gene matches. The CDR3 runs to 16 residues. CDR1 SGHVS and CDR2 FNYEAQ come from the germline V gene. CDR3 DNA: TGTGCCAGCAGCCCTCCGACAGGGGGTACGAGCGGGGAGCTGTTTTTT. Translation gives CASSPPTGGTSGELFF.

The chain recombines TRBV6-5 with TRBJ2-5, with 11 bases lining up with TRBD2. J was trimmed by 1 base and V by 5 bases; bases with no gene match: 6. The CDR3 runs to 16 residues. Germline CDR1 and CDR2: MNHEY and SVGAGI. The CDR3 region has the DNA TGTGCCAGCAGTCCAGCGGGACTAGCGGTCCAAGAGACCCAGTACTTC. Protein sequence: CASSPAGLAVQETQYF.

The chain employs TRBV7-2 and TRBJ2-2, with TRBD2 matching 12 bases. V was clipped by 1 base and J by 8 bases; unmatched bases: 2. Germline CDR1 reads SGHTA; CDR2 reads FQGNSA. The CDR3 extends over 15 amino acids. The CDR3 region is CASSLGLAGEGELFF. DNA of the CDR3: TGTGCCAGCAGCTTAGGACTAGCGGGGGAGGGGGAGCTGTTTTTT. Supplemented by reference TRBV7-2 and TRBJ2-2, the full variable domain reads GAGVSQSPSNKVTEKGKDVELRCDPISGHTALYWYRQSLGQGLEFLIYFQGNSAPDKSGLPSDRFSAERTGGSVSTLTIQRTQQEDSAVYLCASSLGLAGEGELFFGEGSRLTVL.

This clonotype turned up a few times. The genes are TRBV7-2 and TRBJ2-1; possibly TRBD1 or TRBD2 for D (5 bases each). V was pared by 5 bases and J by 8 bases, with 16 bases between. The CDR3 has 14 residues. The germline V gene has CDR1 SGHTA and CDR2 FQGNSA. The CDR3 region is CASSPGTSYDEQFF. CDR3 nucleotide sequence: TGTGCCAGCAGCCCCGGGACGTCTTACGATGAGCAGTTCTTC.

This clonotype appeared a few times. The chain employs TRBV30 and TRBJ2-1; D remains unclear. The CDR3 spans 15 residues. CDR1 GTSNPN and CDR2 SVGIG come from the germline V gene (reference sequence). V was trimmed by 4 bases and J by 8 bases, leaving 21 bases between them. As DNA, the CDR3 is TGTGCCTGGAAATTGGCCTGGTCAAGCCTCCATGAGCAGTTCTTC. Translated, it gives CAWKLAWSSLHEQFF.

In DNA, the CDR3 is TGTGCCAGCAGTTCAGGGTGGGCGAACACCGGGGAGCTGTTTTTT. Its protein product is CASSSGWANTGELFF. The rearrangement joins TRBV6-5 to TRBJ2-2, with D tentatively TRBD1 (5 bases). Germline V gene sequence: CDR1 MNHEY, CDR2 SVGAGI. This CDR3 region has 15 residues. With 4 bases removed from V and 0 bases from J, the gap between germline ends came to 9 bases.

This clonotype has just a few counts. The chain joins TRBV7-2 to TRBJ2-3, with D perhaps being TRBD1 or TRBD2 (5 bases each). Germline lookup yields CDR1 SGHTA and CDR2 FQGNSA. Trimming cost V 1 base and J 2 bases, with 16 bases left between them. CDR3 size: 17 residues. This chain's CDR3 is CASSLGVQRGTTDTQYF. The CDR3 region has the DNA TGTGCCAGCAGCTTAGGGGTCCAACGGGGCACCACAGATACGCAGTATTTT.

This clonotype has only a few counts. J is TRBJ1-2 and V is TRBV20-1; D gene unclear. CDR1 is DFQATT, CDR2 SNEGSKA, per germline (reference sequence). Trimming left V 3 bases short and J 0 bases short, with 14 bases between. The CDR3 covers 15 residues. The CDR3 loop is CSARVRVETNYGYTF. CDR3 sequence (DNA): TGCAGTGCTAGGGTCCGAGTTGAAACTAACTATGGCTACACCTTC.

There are a few counts of this clonotype. The J gene is TRBJ2-4, the V gene TRBV27; TRBD2 is a possible D gene (6 bases). CDR1 and CDR2 (germline): MNHEY, SMNVEV (reference sequence). The CDR3 extends over 16 amino acids. V lost 2 bases to trimming and J lost 1 base, with 12 bases between them. In DNA form, the CDR3 reads TGTGCCAGCAGTTTACCCCTTGGAGGGGCCAAAAACATTCAGTACTTC. This gives the protein CASSLPLGGAKNIQYF.

A few counts support this clonotype. The rearrangement joins TRBV7-3 to TRBJ2-2, with 7 nucleotides matching TRBD2. This CDR3 spans 16 amino acids. The germline V gene has CDR1 SGHTA and CDR2 FQGTGA. J gave up 3 bases and V 5 bases, and 9 bases lay outside the gene matches. The CDR3 bases are TGTGCCAGCAGCACAACTGGGGCGGGGGACACCGGGGAGCTGTTTTTT. This encodes CASSTTGAGDTGELFF.

The chain joins TRBV20-1 to TRBJ1-1, with D unresolved. Trimming stripped 5 bases from V and 0 bases from J, with 10 bases between. The CDR3 contains 13 residues. Germline V gene sequence: CDR1 DFQATT, CDR2 SNEGSKA (reference sequence). CDR3 sequence: CSAEWTVNTEAFF. The DNA of the CDR3 is TGCAGTGCTGAGTGGACGGTGAACACTGAAGCTTTCTTT.

The chain has TRBV9 and TRBJ2-1; tentative D call: TRBD1 (5 bases). Germline V gene lookup returns CDR1 SGDLS and CDR2 YYNGEE. This CDR3 is built from 12 residues. With 3 bases removed from V and 6 bases from J, the gap between germline ends came to 7 bases. CDR3 bases: TGTGCCAGCAGCGCGCAGGGCAATGAGCAGTTCTTC. Its translation is CASSAQGNEQFF.

The J gene is TRBJ2-4, the V gene TRBV19; D gene unclear. The V end was cut by 6 bases, the J end by 0 bases, with 12 bases between. Per germline, CDR1 LNHDA and CDR2 SQIVND (reference sequence). The CDR3 totals 15 residues. CDR3 sequence (DNA): TGTGCCAGTAGCAGCCGGCCCGTAGCCAAAAACATTCAGTACTTC. Translation gives CASSSRPVAKNIQYF.

This clonotype has just a few counts. The chain is built from TRBV5-1 and TRBJ2-1, with D perhaps being TRBD1 or TRBD2 (6 bases each). The CDR3 loop spans 15 amino acids. Trimming shortened V by 6 bases and J by 2 bases, and 15 bases separated the two germline ends. Germline V CDR1 and CDR2: SGHRS, YFSETQ. The chain's CDR3 is CASNHRGEPYNEQFF. The DNA for the CDR3 is TGCGCCAGCAACCATAGGGGGGAGCCCTACAATGAGCAGTTCTTC.

The sample holds a few counts of this clonotype. The CDR3 loop is CASRGSGGQIYNEQFF. In DNA form, the CDR3 reads TGTGCCAGCAGGGGGTCTGGGGGACAGATCTACAATGAGCAGTTCTTC. V is TRBV2 and J is TRBJ2-1, with TRBD1 matching over 7 bases. Germline-derived CDR1 and CDR2 are SNHLY and FYNNEI. V was clipped by 6 bases and J by 3 bases; unmatched bases: 11. The CDR3 totals 16 residues.

A few counts support this clonotype. The chain employs TRBV12-5 and TRBJ2-1; D perhaps matches TRBD1 (5 bases). Trimming shortened V by 1 base and J by 16 bases, and 14 bases separated the two germline ends. This CDR3 has 12 residues. The germline V gene encodes CDR1 LGHNT and CDR2 FRNRAP. CDR3 sequence: CASGLEGYRAFF. CDR3 bases: TGTGCTAGTGGTTTGGAGGGGTACCGGGCTTTCTTC.

This clonotype was picked up a small number of times. This chain uses TRBV6-1 with TRBJ2-4; D is possibly TRBD1 or TRBD2 (5 bases each). This CDR3 is 13 amino acids long. V was cut by 7 bases and J by 6 bases, with 13 bases left in between. Germline V gives CDR1 MNHNS, CDR2 SASEGT. In nucleotides, the CDR3 is TGTGCCAGCAAATTCGGTGGGGGAAACATTCAGTACTTC. It encodes CASKFGGGNIQYF.

The chain has TRBV28 and TRBJ2-6; no clear D gene. Deletions cut 3 bases from V and 4 bases from J, with 10 bases between. CDR1 and CDR2 from the germline V gene are MDHEN and SYDVKM. The CDR3 has 15 residues. CDR3 sequence reads: CASSLLSSGANVLTF. CDR3 nucleotide sequence: TGTGCCAGCAGTTTGTTGAGTTCGGGGGCCAACGTCCTGACTTTC.

This clonotype has just one count. This sequence joins TRBV6-2 or TRBV6-3 and TRBJ2-1; D ambiguous. V was trimmed by 7 bases and J by 6 bases, leaving 16 bases between them. Germline V lookup: CDR1 MNHEY, CDR2 SVGEGT. The CDR3 sequence is 14 residues long. As DNA, the CDR3 is TGTGCCAGCATGGGTTTTTTGGGTCTCAATGAGCAGTTCTTC. This translates into CASMGFLGLNEQFF.

The sample holds many counts of this clonotype. V gene TRBV7-3 combines with J gene TRBJ2-2, with a weak D call TRBD1 (5 bases). This CDR3 spans 16 amino acids. The V and J ends lost 5 bases and 0 bases respectively, with 13 bases between them. Germline V gene lookup returns CDR1 SGHTA and CDR2 FQGTGA. The CDR3 loop is CASSPFTTANTGELFF. The CDR3 DNA is TGTGCCAGCAGCCCCTTTACGACAGCGAACACCGGGGAGCTGTTTTTT.

This clonotype was picked up many times. The rearrangement links TRBV6-4 to TRBJ2-3; 9 bases align to TRBD2. The CDR3 length is 13 residues. V lost 3 bases, J lost 8 bases, and 3 bases stayed unmatched. Per germline, CDR1 MRHNA and CDR2 SNTAGT. The CDR3 sequence: CASSDKTSGTQYF. The DNA of the CDR3 is TGTGCCAGCAGTGATAAGACTAGCGGTACGCAGTATTTT.

Only a few counts were recorded for this clonotype. The chain couples TRBV29-1 to TRBJ2-1; D possibly matches TRBD1 or TRBD2 (6 bases each). V dropped 0 bases and J dropped 5 bases, with 14 bases sitting between them. From germline, CDR1 is SQVTM and CDR2 ANQGSEA. There are 15 residues in the CDR3. CDR3 amino acids: CSVEDVKGGNNEQFF. The CDR3 DNA reads as TGCAGCGTTGAAGATGTCAAGGGGGGCAACAATGAGCAGTTCTTC.

This clonotype has at least ten counts. The chain is built from TRBV20-1 and TRBJ1-1; tentative D call: TRBD1 (5 bases). Trimming took off 5 bases at V and 2 bases at J, with 15 bases between the two ends. This CDR3 spans 14 amino acids. The V gene's germline CDR1 is DFQATT and CDR2 SNEGSKA (reference sequence). DNA for the CDR3: TGCAGTGCTCCACTCACAGGAGTCAACACTGAAGCTTTCTTT. Amino acid sequence: CSAPLTGVNTEAFF.